The 25 T cell receptor beta chains presented below share a single source sample, sequenced in a study of read filtering for tumor transcriptome and immune sequencing. This library used 300 to 450 ng RNA and molecular barcoded adaptors spanning alpha/delta and beta/gamma chains. TCRdb reprocessed the reads with MiXCR, giving one entry per CDR3 protein. Of 50,000 or so distinct CDR3 sequences in the sample, roughly 12% were seen once. The sequenced material came from a population of CD138-negative cells sorted from bone marrow. The receptors originated from a donor over 35 with multiple myeloma.

In its sample, this clonotype is medium-sized. This chain joins TRBV7-2 and TRBJ2-1, with D perhaps matching TRBD2 (6 bases). V was trimmed by 5 bases and J by 6 bases, leaving 17 bases between them. Germline CDR1 reads SGHTA; CDR2 reads FQGNSA. There are 15 residues in the CDR3. CDR3: CASSPHSGSFNEQFF. The CDR3 DNA reads as TGTGCCAGCAGCCCTCACTCCGGGAGTTTCAATGAGCAGTTCTTC. Drawing the rest from reference TRBV7-2 and TRBJ2-1, the complete variable domain is GAGVSQSPSNKVTEKGKDVELRCDPISGHTALYWYRQSLGQGLEFLIYFQGNSAPDKSGLPSDRFSAERTGGSVSTLTIQRTQQEDSAVYLCASSPHSGSFNEQFFGPGTRLTVL.

The sample holds many counts of this clonotype. The chain combines TRBV7-2 with TRBJ2-3, with a tentative D call TRBD2 (6 bases). The germline CDR1 and CDR2 sequences are SGHTA and FQGNSA. V shed 2 bases and J shed 1 base, with 19 bases lying between them. The CDR3 runs to 18 residues. In DNA form, the CDR3 reads TGTGCCAGCAGCTTAAGGGGATCCACGGGGGTTGGCACAGATACGCAGTATTTT. Translation: CASSLRGSTGVGTDTQYF.

In regard to this clonotype: This may come from a read error, since a much larger clone is one base off. The CDR3 carries no conserved terminal phenylalanine or tryptophan, so it likely arises from a read error. The J gene is TRBJ1-1, the V gene TRBV6-2 or TRBV6-3; D gene uncertain. Per the germline V gene, CDR1 is MNHEY and CDR2 is SVGEGT. The V gene lost 6 bases and the J gene lost 4 bases, with 18 bases spanning the gap. The CDR3 totals 15 residues. The DNA for the CDR3 is TGTGCCAGCAGCGACATGGGGTCGGTCGGCACTGAAGCTTTCTTA. This translates into CASSDMGSVGTEAFL.

Notes on this clonotype: This may be a read error, as it is one base from a much larger clone. The chain links TRBV29-1 to TRBJ1-5, with 9 positions matching TRBD1. Per the germline V gene, CDR1 is SQVTM and CDR2 is ANQGSEA. The CDR3 has 14 amino acids. CDR3 protein: CSARTGDSNQHQHF. In DNA form, the CDR3 reads TGCAGCGCCAGGACAGGGGATAGCAATCAGCACCAGCATTTT.

This clonotype has at least ten counts. This chain links TRBV7-9 with TRBJ2-2; perhaps TRBD1 as D (6 bases). The CDR3 has 15 amino acids. The V end lost 0 bases, the J end lost 5 bases, and 10 bases lay between the germline ends. Germline V lookup: CDR1 SEHNR, CDR2 FQNEAQ (reference sequence). The CDR3 DNA is TGTGCCAGCAGCTTAGCCAGGGGATATACCGGGGAGCTGTTTTTT. Protein sequence: CASSLARGYTGELFF.

This clonotype was recorded at least ten times. V is TRBV6-5 and J is TRBJ2-7, with TRBD2 as a possible D gene (6 bases). Germline V gives CDR1 MNHEY, CDR2 SVGAGI. This CDR3 comprises 14 residues. Trimming pared 5 bases from V and 3 bases from J, leaving 14 bases between. The CDR3 coding sequence is TGTGCCAGCAGTAAAACAGGAGGGCGCTACGAGCAGTACTTC. Amino acids: CASSKTGGRYEQYF.

This clonotype was seen repeatedly, ten times or more. J is TRBJ2-2 and V is TRBV6-2 or TRBV6-3; D is uncertain. CDR1 is MNHEY, CDR2 SVGEGT, per germline. This CDR3 has 13 residues. The germline V and J ends were trimmed by 6 bases and 6 bases, with 11 bases remaining between them. The CDR3 bases are TGTGCCAGCAGATCCCTCAAGGCCGGGGAGCTGTTTTTT. Translated, it gives CASRSLKAGELFF.

Of note for this clonotype: A far more abundant clone sits one base away, making this likely a read error. This sequence joins TRBV6-5 and TRBJ2-2; 10 nucleotides line up with TRBD2. This CDR3 has 16 residues. CDR1 and CDR2 from the germline V gene are MNHEY and SVGAGI. V trimming: 6 bases; J trimming: 2 bases; junction bases outside the gene matches: 6. CDR3 region: CASRHPSGSNTGELFF. Here the CDR3 DNA reads TGTGCCAGCAGACATCCTAGCGGGAGCAACACCGGGGAGCTGTTTTTT.

By frequency in the sample, this clonotype is medium-sized. The chain couples TRBV28 to TRBJ2-1; perhaps TRBD1 as D (7 bases). The CDR3 runs 16 residues. Germline CDR1 reads MDHEN; CDR2 reads SYDVKM. Trimming removed 5 bases at V and 10 bases at J, with 24 bases between. The CDR3 loop is CASSARERGRDFEQFF. CDR3 nucleotides: TGTGCCAGCAGTGCCCGGGAGAGGGGGCGGGATTTCGAGCAGTTCTTC.

This clonotype was found many times. The rearrangement uses TRBV7-9 and TRBJ1-1; D is possibly TRBD1 (5 bases). Trimming left V 6 bases short and J 5 bases short, with 16 bases between. The CDR3 sequence is 14 residues long. The germline V gene encodes CDR1 SEHNR and CDR2 FQNEAQ (reference sequence). The CDR3: CASSYPGLGTEAFF. The CDR3 DNA reads TGTGCCAGCAGTTATCCGGGACTGGGTACTGAAGCTTTCTTT.

This clonotype was found many times. This rearrangement joins TRBV29-1 to TRBJ1-4; D gene uncertain. The length of the CDR3 is 13 residues. Germline loops: CDR1 SQVTM, CDR2 ANQGSEA. V was shortened by 6 bases and J by 6 bases, with 14 bases between the two germline ends. CDR3 loop: CSVRIQMDEKLFF. Written as DNA, the CDR3 is TGCAGCGTCCGGATCCAAATGGATGAAAAACTGTTTTTT.

In this sample, this clonotype turned up a few times. A far larger clone is one nucleotide away, so this likely arose from a read error. The chain joins TRBV7-9 to TRBJ2-1; D possibly matches TRBD1 or TRBD2 (5 bases each). Germline CDR1 reads SEHNR; CDR2 reads FQNEAQ (reference sequence). CDR3 length: 15 amino acids. DNA for the CDR3: TGTGCCAGCAGCCAAGGGGTTAGCGAGAACAATGAGCAGCTCTTC. As protein: CASSQGVSENNEQLF.

The table lists this clonotype with many counts. The chain employs TRBV7-3 and TRBJ1-6, with D possibly TRBD1 on 6 matching bases. Looked up from germline, CDR1 is SGHTA and CDR2 is FQGTGA. CDR3 length: 15 amino acids. Trimming removed 2 bases at V and 8 bases at J, with 13 bases between. CDR3 in amino acids: CASSLQGSGDSPLHF. The CDR3 coding sequence is TGTGCCAGCAGCTTACAGGGGAGTGGTGATTCACCCCTCCACTTT.

This clonotype was seen at least ten times. The V call is TRBV29-1, the J call TRBJ2-1; 7 bases fit TRBD1. The CDR3 is 15 residues long. Looked up from germline, CDR1 is SQVTM and CDR2 is ANQGSEA. V was pared by 6 bases and J by 3 bases, with 11 bases of the junction left unmatched. The CDR3 DNA reads as TGCAGCGTGCGGACAGGCTCTTTACTCTACAATGAGCAGTTCTTC. Translation: CSVRTGSLLYNEQFF.

Concerning this clonotype itself: This may arise from a read error, as a much more abundant clone is one base away. The J gene is TRBJ2-2, the V gene TRBV18; D is unclear. The V gene lost 8 bases and the J gene lost 4 bases, with 14 bases spanning the gap. CDR1 is KGHSH, CDR2 LQKENI, per germline. There are 14 residues in the CDR3. The CDR3 here is CASPHPGTTGELFF. The CDR3 DNA follows: TGTGCCAGCCCCCACCCCGGAACCACCGGGGAGCTGTTTTTT.

About this clonotype itself: In this CDR3 the conserved last residue, phenylalanine or tryptophan, is missing, so a read error is likely. Because the CDR3's place on the DNA is in doubt, the DNA is left out and the CDR3 is given as listed by TCRdb. The chain uses TRBV7-8 and TRBJ2-1; the table names TRBD1, a call not compared with the DNA. Germline values: CDR1 SGHVS, CDR2 FQNEAQ. The CDR3 spans 14 amino acids, including both terminal residues. The CDR3 loop reads CASSSWTGRNEQLS.

This clonotype was picked up many times. V and J are TRBV7-9 and TRBJ2-7; TRBD1 matches 7 bases. The V gene end was trimmed by 4 bases and the J gene end by 5 bases; junction bases not matched to a gene: 11. Germline V gene lookup returns CDR1 SEHNR and CDR2 FQNEAQ (reference sequence). This CDR3 region has 15 residues. CDR3 protein: CASSSQGTALHEQYF. CDR3 nucleotide sequence: TGTGCCAGCAGCTCGCAGGGGACAGCACTCCACGAGCAGTACTTC.

This clonotype was counted at least ten times. The rearrangement uses TRBV5-1 and TRBJ2-1; possible D gene TRBD1, 5 bases. Trimming took 4 bases from V and 0 from J, leaving 8 bases between them. The CDR3 is made up of 14 amino acids. Germline CDR1 is SGHRS and CDR2 is YFSETQ. The CDR3 sequence: CASSPDSSYNEQFF. The CDR3 DNA reads TGCGCCAGCAGCCCCGACAGCTCCTACAATGAGCAGTTCTTC.

This clonotype was counted at least ten times. The rearrangement links TRBV5-1 to TRBJ2-5, with TRBD2 matching 10 bases. Germline-derived CDR1 and CDR2 are SGHRS and YFSETQ. Trimming took 2 bases from V and 4 from J; bases not matched to a gene: 8. CDR3 length: 16 amino acids. CDR3 amino acids: CASSFSTSGRGETQYF. The CDR3 nucleotides are TGCGCCAGCAGCTTTTCGACTAGCGGGCGAGGAGAGACCCAGTACTTC.

This clonotype was seen many times. The chain employs TRBV12-3 or TRBV12-4 and TRBJ2-2; D is ambiguous. The CDR3 is made up of 15 amino acids. Trimming removed 5 bases from V and 6 bases from J, with 16 bases in between. The DNA of the CDR3 is TGTGCCAGCAGTCCGTACGACTTGGTCCCCGGGGAGCTGTTTTTT. It codes for CASSPYDLVPGELFF.

Comment on this clonotype: A single base separates this from a much larger clone, so it may be a read error. V usage is TRBV29-1 and J usage is TRBJ2-2, with 7 bases identical to TRBD1. The CDR3 totals 14 residues. Germline-derived CDR1 and CDR2 are SQVTM and ANQGSEA. CDR3 coding DNA: TGCATCGTTAAATACGACAGGGTTACTGGGGAGCTGTTTTTT. Translated: CIVKYDRVTGELFF.

This clonotype was detected many times. V is TRBV29-1 and J is TRBJ1-1, with a tentative D call TRBD1 (5 bases). The CDR3 contains 14 residues. The germline V gene encodes CDR1 SQVTM and CDR2 ANQGSEA. Between the trimmed V and J ends, which lost 7 bases and 2 bases, there was a span of 17 bases. CDR3 DNA sequence: TGCAGCGCCGACCCGGGACCAAGAAACACTGAAGCTTTCTTT. Amino acid sequence: CSADPGPRNTEAFF.

Notes on this clonotype: A far larger clone is one nucleotide away, so this likely arose from a read error. The chain recombines TRBV12-3 or TRBV12-4 with TRBJ2-1, with D possibly TRBD1 on 6 matching bases. This CDR3 is 15 amino acids long. The CDR3 here is CASRLGQLVYNEQFF. CDR3 DNA sequence: TGTGCCAGCAGATTAGGACAGCTCGTCTACAATGAGCAGTTCTTC.

There are many counts of this clonotype. The chain uses TRBV5-1 and TRBJ2-1; D is perhaps TRBD1 or TRBD2 (5 bases each). CDR3 length equals 16 residues. The germline gives CDR1 SGHRS, CDR2 YFSETQ. With 0 bases removed from V and 0 bases from J, the gap between germline ends came to 10 bases. As DNA, the CDR3 is TGCGCCAGCAGCTTGGGAGGGGCTAGCTCCTACAATGAGCAGTTCTTC. Its translation is CASSLGGASSYNEQFF.

The table lists this clonotype with many counts. This chain joins TRBV7-9 and TRBJ1-6, with D possibly matching TRBD1 (5 bases). There are 14 residues in the CDR3. CDR1 and CDR2 from the germline V gene are SEHNR and FQNEAQ (reference sequence). Trimming took off 5 bases at V and 5 bases at J, with 10 bases between the two ends. CDR3 region: CASSPQGDNSPLHF. Written as DNA, the CDR3 is TGTGCCAGCAGCCCTCAGGGAGATAATTCACCCCTCCACTTT.